This entry is about one TCR beta chain. The sample is drawn from a study of blood T cell repertoires in COVID-19. Study summary: Sites across the United States, Italy and Spain contributed samples from acute and convalescent COVID-19. Nucleic acid was either cDNA or gDNA, and it came from T cells, B-cell-depleted T cells, or PBMCs.

Study processing details: Estimates of nucleated cell counts were drawn from the amplification of reference gene primers. Data came from immunoSEQ multiplex PCR; TCRdb stores just in-frame clones and leaves some out. That table furnishes V, J and clone size, whereas the DNA furnished D and trimming. The sample has some 50,000 clones, roughly 88% seen once. The V gene's germline CDR1 is LGHNA and CDR2 YSLEER. The CDR3 consists of 13 residues. The V gene lost 0 bases and the J gene lost 9 bases, with 10 bases spanning the gap. This clonotype was obtained from a human donor in a cohort sampled during active COVID-19. V is TRBV4-3 and J is TRBJ2-3; possibly TRBD2 for D (5 bases). The sequencing sample was made of peripheral blood. As DNA, the CDR3 is TGCGCCAGCAGCCAAGAGGGCGAGGGCACGCAGTATTTT. This encodes CASSQEGEGTQYF.